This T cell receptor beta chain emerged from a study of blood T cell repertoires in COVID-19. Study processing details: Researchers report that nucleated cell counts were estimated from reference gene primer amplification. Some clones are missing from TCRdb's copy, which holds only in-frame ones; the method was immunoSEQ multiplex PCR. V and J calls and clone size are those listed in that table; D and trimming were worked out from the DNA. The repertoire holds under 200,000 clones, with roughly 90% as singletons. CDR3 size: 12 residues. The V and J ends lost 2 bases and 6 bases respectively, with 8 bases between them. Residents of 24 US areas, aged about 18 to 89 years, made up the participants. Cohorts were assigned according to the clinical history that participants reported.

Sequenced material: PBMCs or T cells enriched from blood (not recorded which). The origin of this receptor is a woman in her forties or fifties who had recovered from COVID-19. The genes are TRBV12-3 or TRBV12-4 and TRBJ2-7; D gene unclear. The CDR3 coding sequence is TGTGCCAGCAGTTTAATAGTTGGCGAGCAGTACTTC. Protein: CASSLIVGEQYF.